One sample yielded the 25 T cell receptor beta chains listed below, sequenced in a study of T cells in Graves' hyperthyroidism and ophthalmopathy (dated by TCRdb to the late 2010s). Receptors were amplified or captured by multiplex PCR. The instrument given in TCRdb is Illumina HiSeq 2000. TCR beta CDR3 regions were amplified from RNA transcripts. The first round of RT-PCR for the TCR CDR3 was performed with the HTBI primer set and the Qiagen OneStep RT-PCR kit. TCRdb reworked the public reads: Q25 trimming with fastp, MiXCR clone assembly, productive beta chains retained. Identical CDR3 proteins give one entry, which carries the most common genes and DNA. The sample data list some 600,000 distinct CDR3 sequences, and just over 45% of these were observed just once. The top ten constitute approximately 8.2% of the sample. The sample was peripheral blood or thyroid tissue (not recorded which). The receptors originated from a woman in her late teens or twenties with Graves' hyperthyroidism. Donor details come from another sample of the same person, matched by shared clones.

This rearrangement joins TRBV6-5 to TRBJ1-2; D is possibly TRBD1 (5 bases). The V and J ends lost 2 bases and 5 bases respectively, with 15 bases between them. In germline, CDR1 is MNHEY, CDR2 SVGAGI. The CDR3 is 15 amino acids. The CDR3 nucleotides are TGTGCCAGCAGTTACAGGGACCCCACGTTATATGGCTACACCTTC. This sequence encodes CASSYRDPTLYGYTF.

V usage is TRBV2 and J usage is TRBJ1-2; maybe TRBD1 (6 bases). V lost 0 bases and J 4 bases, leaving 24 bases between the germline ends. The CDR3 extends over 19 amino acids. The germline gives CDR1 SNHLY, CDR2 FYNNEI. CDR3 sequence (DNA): TGTGCCAGCAGTGAAGCTAGAGGAGGACAGATACAGCGGGGCTATGGCTACACCTTC. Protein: CASSEARGGQIQRGYGYTF.

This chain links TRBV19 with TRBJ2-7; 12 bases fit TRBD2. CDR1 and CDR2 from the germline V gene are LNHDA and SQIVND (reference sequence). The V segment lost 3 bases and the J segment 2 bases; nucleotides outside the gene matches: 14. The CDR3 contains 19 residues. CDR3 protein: CASSMGRGVWTSGTYEQYF. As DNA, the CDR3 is TGTGCCAGTAGTATGGGAAGGGGGGTCTGGACTAGCGGGACCTACGAGCAGTACTTC.

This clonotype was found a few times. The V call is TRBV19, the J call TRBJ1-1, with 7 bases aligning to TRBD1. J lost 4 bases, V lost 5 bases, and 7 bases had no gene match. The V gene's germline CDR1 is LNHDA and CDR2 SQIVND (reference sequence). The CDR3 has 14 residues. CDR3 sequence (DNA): TGTGCCAGTAGTGAATCGGCAGGGGGCACTGAAGCTTTCTTT. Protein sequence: CASSESAGGTEAFF.

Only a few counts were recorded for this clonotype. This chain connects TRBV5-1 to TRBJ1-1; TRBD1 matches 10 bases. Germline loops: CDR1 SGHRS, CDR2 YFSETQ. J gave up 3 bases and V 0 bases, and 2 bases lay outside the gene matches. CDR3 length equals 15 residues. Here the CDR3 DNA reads TGCGCCAGCAGCTTGGGACAGGGGGCGGACACTGAAGCTTTCTTT. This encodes CASSLGQGADTEAFF.

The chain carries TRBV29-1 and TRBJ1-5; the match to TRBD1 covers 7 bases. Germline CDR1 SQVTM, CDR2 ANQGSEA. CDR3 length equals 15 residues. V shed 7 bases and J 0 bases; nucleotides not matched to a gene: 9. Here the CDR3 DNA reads TGCAGCGCTAGACAGGGCGATTATAGCAATCAGCCCCAGCATTTT. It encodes CSARQGDYSNQPQHF. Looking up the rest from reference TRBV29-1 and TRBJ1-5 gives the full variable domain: SAVISQKPSRDICQRGTSLTIQCQVDSQVTMMFWYRQQPGQSLTLIATANQGSEATYESGFVIDKFPISRPNLTFSTLTVSNMSPEDSSIYLCSARQGDYSNQPQHFGDGTRLSIL.

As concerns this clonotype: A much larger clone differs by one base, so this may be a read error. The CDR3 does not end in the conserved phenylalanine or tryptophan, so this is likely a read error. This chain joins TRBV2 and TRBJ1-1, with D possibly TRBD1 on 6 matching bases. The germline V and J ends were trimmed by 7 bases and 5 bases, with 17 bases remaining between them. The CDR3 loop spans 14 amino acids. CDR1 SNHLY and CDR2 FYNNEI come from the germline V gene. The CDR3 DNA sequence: TGTGCCAGCACCCGACTTGGGGGCGAGACTGAAGCTTTCCTT. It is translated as CASTRLGGETEAFL.

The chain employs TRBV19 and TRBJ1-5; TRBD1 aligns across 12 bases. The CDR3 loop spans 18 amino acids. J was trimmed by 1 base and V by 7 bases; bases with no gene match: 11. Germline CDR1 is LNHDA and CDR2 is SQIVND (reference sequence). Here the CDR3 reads CASTRRGQGAASNQPQHF. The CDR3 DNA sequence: TGTGCCAGTACTCGACGGGGACAGGGGGCAGCGAGCAATCAGCCCCAGCATTTT.

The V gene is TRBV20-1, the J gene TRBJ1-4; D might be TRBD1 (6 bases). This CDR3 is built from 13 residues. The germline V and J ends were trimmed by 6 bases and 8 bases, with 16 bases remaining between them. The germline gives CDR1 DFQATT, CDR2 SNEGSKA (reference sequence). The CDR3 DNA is TGCAGTGCATGGACGGGGGCACGGGAAAAACTGTTTTTT. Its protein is CSAWTGAREKLFF.

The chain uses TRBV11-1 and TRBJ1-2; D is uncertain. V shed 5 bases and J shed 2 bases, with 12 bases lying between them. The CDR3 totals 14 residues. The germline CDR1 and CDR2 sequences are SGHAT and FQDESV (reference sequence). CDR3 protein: CASSVGESNYGYTF. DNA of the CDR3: TGTGCCAGCAGCGTTGGGGAGTCGAACTATGGCTACACCTTC. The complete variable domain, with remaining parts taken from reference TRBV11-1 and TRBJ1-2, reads EAEVAQSPRYKITEKSQAVAFWCDPISGHATLYWYRQILGQGPELLVQFQDESVVDDSQLPKDRFSAERLKGVDSTLKIQPAELGDSAMYLCASSVGESNYGYTFGSGTRLTVV.

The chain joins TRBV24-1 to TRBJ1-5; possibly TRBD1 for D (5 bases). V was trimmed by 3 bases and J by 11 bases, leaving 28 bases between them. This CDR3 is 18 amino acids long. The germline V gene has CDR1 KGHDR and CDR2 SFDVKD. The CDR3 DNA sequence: TGTGCCACCAGTGATCGCGGGACTAGCGGGAGGATCAGGGAGACCCAGCATTTT. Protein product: CATSDRGTSGRIRETQHF.

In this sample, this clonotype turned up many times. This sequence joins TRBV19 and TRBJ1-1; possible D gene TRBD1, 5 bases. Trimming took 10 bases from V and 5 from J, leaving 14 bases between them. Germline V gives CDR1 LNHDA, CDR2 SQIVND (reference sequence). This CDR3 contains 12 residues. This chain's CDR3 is CATRGSGTEAFF. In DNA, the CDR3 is TGTGCCACCCGGGGCTCGGGGACTGAAGCTTTCTTT.

CDR3 coding DNA: TGTGCCAGCAGCTTTTCGGCGGGCGGTTACGAGCAGTACTTC. Translation: CASSFSAGGYEQYF. This rearrangement joins TRBV11-3 to TRBJ2-7, with D perhaps matching TRBD2 (5 bases). Germline V gene sequence: CDR1 SGHNT, CDR2 YENEEA. V gave up 3 bases and J gave up 4 bases, with 13 bases separating them. This CDR3 spans 14 amino acids.

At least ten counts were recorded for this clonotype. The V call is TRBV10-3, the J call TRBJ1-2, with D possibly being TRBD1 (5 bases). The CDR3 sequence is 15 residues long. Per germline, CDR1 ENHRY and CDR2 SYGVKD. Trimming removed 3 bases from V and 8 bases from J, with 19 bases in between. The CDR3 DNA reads TGTGCCATCAGTGATATGATACAGGAGGGTTCCGGCTACACCTTC. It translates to CAISDMIQEGSGYTF.

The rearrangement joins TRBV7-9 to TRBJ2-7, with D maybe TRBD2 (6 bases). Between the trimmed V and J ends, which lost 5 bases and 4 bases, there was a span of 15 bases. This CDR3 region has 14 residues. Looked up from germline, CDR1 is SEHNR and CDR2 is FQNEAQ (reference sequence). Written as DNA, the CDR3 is TGTGCCAGCAGCCGCCCCGGGACTGAATACGAGCAGTACTTC. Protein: CASSRPGTEYEQYF.

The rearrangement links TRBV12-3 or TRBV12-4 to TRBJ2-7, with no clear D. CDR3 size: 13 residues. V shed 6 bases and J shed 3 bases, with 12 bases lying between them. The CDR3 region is CASRPRMGYEQYF. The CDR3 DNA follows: TGTGCCAGCAGACCCAGGATGGGCTACGAGCAGTACTTC.

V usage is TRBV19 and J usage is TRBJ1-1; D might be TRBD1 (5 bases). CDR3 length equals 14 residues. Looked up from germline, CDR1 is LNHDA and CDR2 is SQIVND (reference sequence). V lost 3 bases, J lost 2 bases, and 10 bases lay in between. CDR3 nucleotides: TGTGCCAGTAGTATGGGCAGGGTAAACACTGAAGCTTTCTTT. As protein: CASSMGRVNTEAFF.

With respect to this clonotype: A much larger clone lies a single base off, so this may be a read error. The CDR3 DNA is TGTGCCAGCAGCTGGGGCTTTTCCTACGAGCAGTACTTC. Its translation: CASSWGFSYEQYF. The J gene is TRBJ2-7, the V gene TRBV7-9; a possible D gene is TRBD1 (5 bases). Trimming shortened V by 4 bases and J by 1 base, and 8 bases separated the two germline ends. The germline gives CDR1 SEHNR, CDR2 FQNEAQ (reference sequence). The CDR3 has 13 residues.

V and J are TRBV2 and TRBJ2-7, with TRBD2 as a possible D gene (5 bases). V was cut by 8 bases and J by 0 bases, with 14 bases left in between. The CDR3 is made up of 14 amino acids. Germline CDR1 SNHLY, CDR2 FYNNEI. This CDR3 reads CASLLVRSSYEQYF. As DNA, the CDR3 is TGTGCCAGCCTACTAGTGCGAAGCTCCTACGAGCAGTACTTC. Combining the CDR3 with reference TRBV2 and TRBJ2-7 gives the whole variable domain EPEVTQTPSHQVTQMGQEVILRCVPISNHLYFYWYRQILGQKVEFLVSFYNNEISEKSEIFDDQFSVERPDGSNFTLKIRSTKLEDSAMYFCASLLVRSSYEQYFGPGTRLTVT.

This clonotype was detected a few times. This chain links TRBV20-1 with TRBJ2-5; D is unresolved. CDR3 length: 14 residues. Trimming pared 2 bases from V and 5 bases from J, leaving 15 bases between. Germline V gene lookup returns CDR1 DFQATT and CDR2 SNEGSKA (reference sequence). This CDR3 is CSARFSGPDETQYF. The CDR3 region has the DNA TGCAGTGCTAGATTTAGTGGGCCCGATGAGACCCAGTACTTC.

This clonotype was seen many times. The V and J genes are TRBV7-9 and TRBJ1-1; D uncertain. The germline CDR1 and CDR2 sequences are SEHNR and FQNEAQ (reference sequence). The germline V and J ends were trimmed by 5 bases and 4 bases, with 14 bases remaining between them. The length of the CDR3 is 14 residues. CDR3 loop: CASSPQRSGTEAFF. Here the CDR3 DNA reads TGTGCCAGCAGCCCCCAAAGATCTGGCACTGAAGCTTTCTTT.

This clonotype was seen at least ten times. CDR3 region: CASSPSLPRGDEQYF. CDR3 DNA: TGTGCCAGCAGTCCAAGTCTCCCTCGGGGAGACGAGCAGTACTTC. This chain links TRBV2 with TRBJ2-7, with D perhaps TRBD2 (5 bases). There are 15 residues in the CDR3. Germline V gene data show CDR1 as SNHLY and CDR2 as FYNNEI. The V end lost 5 bases, the J end lost 5 bases, and 19 bases lay between the germline ends.

The CDR3 bases are TGTGCCAGCAGTGGGGGAGGCAGGGCGGAAAAACTGTTTTTT. Translation gives CASSGGGRAEKLFF. This rearrangement joins TRBV2 to TRBJ1-4; D may be TRBD1 (5 bases). The CDR3 is 14 residues long. Trimming removed 4 bases at V and 8 bases at J, with 14 bases between. CDR1 is SNHLY, CDR2 FYNNEI, per germline.

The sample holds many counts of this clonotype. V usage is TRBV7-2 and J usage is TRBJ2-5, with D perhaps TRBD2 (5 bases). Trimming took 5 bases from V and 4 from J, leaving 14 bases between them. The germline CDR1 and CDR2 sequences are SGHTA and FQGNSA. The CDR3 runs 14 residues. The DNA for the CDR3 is TGTGCCAGCAGCGACTCGGCTGGGAGAGAGACCCAGTACTTC. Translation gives CASSDSAGRETQYF.

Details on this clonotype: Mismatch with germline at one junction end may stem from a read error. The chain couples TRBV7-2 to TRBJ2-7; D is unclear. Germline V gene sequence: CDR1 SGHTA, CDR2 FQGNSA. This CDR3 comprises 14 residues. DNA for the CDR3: TGCGCCAGCAGCTCACAACTCGAGGACTACGAGCAGTACTTC. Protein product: CASSSQLEDYEQYF.